These T cell receptor beta chains were read from a single sample in a study of T cell changes during pregnancy in multiple sclerosis. Using immunoSEQ multiplex PCR, the repertoire was profiled, and TCRdb retains in-frame clones only, with some absent. In the table there are more than 45,000 clones, 93% of which are singletons. Sequenced material: CD8+ T cells from peripheral blood mononuclear cells, taken in the second trimester of pregnancy. The receptor set was obtained from a female donor with multiple sclerosis, enrolled in a pregnancy study. Each CDR3 is given with its conserved first and last residue. Fields, in order: V gene, D gene, clone size, J gene, CDR3 DNA, CDR3 protein. The D gene is left open where the match is weak. The size of a clone is reported for some rows only, either as once, few or many, or as a class for expanded clones.

TRBV11-2	-	-	TRBJ2-7	TGTGCCAGCAGCCGTCAAGGAGGGTACTACGAGCAGTACTTC	CASSRQGGYYEQYF
TRBV27	-	few	TRBJ2-1	TGTGCCAGCAGTTTAACAGGCTCCTACAATGAGCAGTTCTTC	CASSLTGSYNEQFF
TRBV28	TRBD2	-	TRBJ2-2	TGTGCCAGCAGTCCCGGAGTAGGTAGCGGGAGGGCGAACACCGGGGAGCTGTTTTTT	CASSPGVGSGRANTGELFF
TRBV10-3	-	-	TRBJ2-2	TGTGCCATCAGTTCCCCGGGGGTAGTCACCGGGGAGCTGTTTTTT	CAISSPGVVTGELFF
TRBV2	-	-	TRBJ2-3	TGTGCCAGCAGTGACGCGGGCGCGCCTAGCACAGATACGCAGTATTTT	CASSDAGAPSTDTQYF
TRBV7-9	-	once	TRBJ2-6	TGTGCCAGCAGCACCCCCCATTGGACAGTTTATTCTGGGGCCAACGTCCTGACTTTC	CASSTPHWTVYSGANVLTF
TRBV7-9	TRBD1	-	TRBJ2-7	TGTGCCAGCAGCTCCCGACAGGGGCCTTACGAGCAGTACTTC	CASSSRQGPYEQYF
TRBV4-1	-	-	TRBJ2-7	TGCGCCAGAGTCGAGAAGACCTACGAGCAGTACTTC	CARVEKTYEQYF
TRBV9	TRBD2	-	TRBJ2-1	TGTGCCAGCAGCGAGAGGGGACTAGCCGACAATGAGCAGTTCTTC	CASSERGLADNEQFF
TRBV9	TRBD2	-	TRBJ2-3	TGTGCCAGCAGCGTAGAAATAGCGGGACCTGGGGATACGCAGTATTTT	CASSVEIAGPGDTQYF
TRBV6-4	TRBD1	few	TRBJ2-2	TGTGCCAGCAGTGCGACAGGGGGGGGCACCGGGGAGCTGTTTTTT	CASSATGGGTGELFF
TRBV5-6	-	-	TRBJ2-3	TGTGCCAGCAGCTTGTGGGCTTACACAGATACGCAGTATTTT	CASSLWAYTDTQYF
TRBV5-1	TRBD1	-	TRBJ1-6	TGCGCCAGCAGCGCTCTTACAGGGGGCGATTCACCCCTCCACTTT	CASSALTGGDSPLHF
TRBV5-1	TRBD1	-	TRBJ1-4	TGCGCCAGCAGCCAGGAGGGGACAGGGGATGAAAAACTGTTTTTT	CASSQEGTGDEKLFF
TRBV6-5	-	-	TRBJ1-1	TGTGCCAGCAGTCTCGGACCTGGGAGCACTGAAGCTTTCTTT	CASSLGPGSTEAFF
TRBV2	TRBD2	once	TRBJ2-2	TGTGCCAGCAAGGCTAGCGGGGCCCCGGGGACCGGGGAGCTGTTTTTT	CASKASGAPGTGELFF
TRBV6-1	-	-	TRBJ2-7	TGTGCCAGCAGTGACGGTAGGCTAGCGATTTACGAGCAGTACTTC	CASSDGRLAIYEQYF
TRBV5-1	TRBD1	few	TRBJ1-5	TGCGCCAGCAGCCCCGGACAGGGCCTTAATCAGCCCCAGCATTTT	CASSPGQGLNQPQHF
TRBV7-9	-	-	TRBJ2-7	TGTGCCAGCAGACTCGTTGACGAGCAGTACTTC	CASRLVDEQYF
TRBV28	TRBD1	-	TRBJ1-2	TGTGCCAGCAGTGGGACAGGGGATGGTGGCTACACCTTC	CASSGTGDGGYTF
TRBV5-6	TRBD1	-	TRBJ1-2	TGTGCCAGCACCAATGGACAGGGGGCGAGGGGGGTATGGGGCTACACCTTC	CASTNGQGARGVWGYTF
TRBV4-3	-	-	TRBJ1-1	TGCGCCAGCAGCCCCGGGATACTGAACACTGAAGCTTTCTTT	CASSPGILNTEAFF
TRBV19	TRBD2	-	TRBJ2-3	TGTGCCAGTAGTATTAAAGCGGGGGCAGGGACAGATACGCAGTATTTT	CASSIKAGAGTDTQYF
TRBV7-8	TRBD1	-	TRBJ1-5	TGTGCCAGCAGCCTGGACAGGAGGAATCAGCCCCAGCATTTT	CASSLDRRNQPQHF
TRBV19	TRBD1	-	TRBJ2-7	TGTGCCAGTAGCCACCAGACAGGGCTGGGCGAGCAGTACTTC	CASSHQTGLGEQYF
TRBV20-1	-	-	TRBJ2-7	TGCAGTCTGGGGGGTATTGACGAGCAGTACTTC	CSLGGIDEQYF
TRBV9	-	few	TRBJ1-2	TGTGCCAGCAGTGGGGAGGGCTACACCTTC	CASSGEGYTF
TRBV27	TRBD2	-	TRBJ2-7	TGTGCCACCCGGGGCGGGGGGACGGCCTACGAGCAGTACTTC	CATRGGGTAYEQYF
TRBV7-6	-	-	TRBJ1-2	TGTGCCAGCAGCGAAATGGGGGGAACGAACAACGGCTACACCTTC	CASSEMGGTNNGYTF
TRBV6-1	-	-	TRBJ2-7	TGTGCCAGCAGGACCCAAGGTGACTCGTCCTACGAGCAGTACTTC	CASRTQGDSSYEQYF
TRBV7-9	-	-	TRBJ1-1	TGTGCCAGCAGCTTTGAGTGGGGAGGGGGGGAAGCTTTCTTT	CASSFEWGGGEAFF
TRBV28	-	-	TRBJ2-1	TGTGCCAGCAGGGCTAGAGCGTCCTACAATGAGCAGTTCTTC	CASRARASYNEQFF
TRBV4-1	TRBD1	-	TRBJ1-4	TGCGCCAGCAGCCAAGATCGGCGACAGGGGGCATATGAAAAACTGTTTTTT	CASSQDRRQGAYEKLFF
TRBV5-1	-	-	TRBJ2-1	TGCGCCAGCAGCTGGCGGCGGGGGCCCCGTCCGGATGAGCAGTTCTTC	CASSWRRGPRPDEQFF
TRBV4-3	TRBD1	-	TRBJ2-7	TGCGCCAGCAGCCTGACAGGGCCCTCCTACGAGCAGTACTTC	CASSLTGPSYEQYF
TRBV29-1	-	-	TRBJ1-2	TGCAGCGTAGGAGAAGGGGGAACCACTTATGGCTACACCTTC	CSVGEGGTTYGYTF
TRBV5-8	TRBD2	-	TRBJ2-1	TGTGCCAGCCTTAGCGGGAGCTGGTTCTTC	CASLSGSWFF
TRBV27	TRBD1	once	TRBJ1-3	TGTGCCAGCAGTACCGGGACAGATTCTGGAAACACCATATATTTT	CASSTGTDSGNTIYF
TRBV5-1	TRBD2	-	TRBJ2-1	TGCGCCAGCAGCTTGGAACGGGGGGGCCGCAATGAGCAGTTCTTC	CASSLERGGRNEQFF
TRBV9	TRBD2	few	TRBJ2-7	TGTGCCAGCAACCCTAGCGGGGGATTTTACGAGCAGTACTTC	CASNPSGGFYEQYF
TRBV7-8	TRBD2	-	TRBJ2-1	TGTGCCAGCAGCTTCCGGGAGGGTCCCTACAATGAGCAGTTCTTC	CASSFREGPYNEQFF
TRBV15	-	-	TRBJ2-1	TGTGCCACCAGCAAAAATCCCGCGGTAGGGGGTTCCAGCGACAATGAGCAGTTCTTC	CATSKNPAVGGSSDNEQFF
TRBV9	TRBD1	-	TRBJ2-1	TGTGCCAGCAGTTCCCCTGGACAGGGGGCCTACAATGAGCAGTTCTTC	CASSSPGQGAYNEQFF
TRBV6-6	TRBD1	-	TRBJ2-7	TGTGCCAGCAGCCAGGACAGGGTTTACGAGCAGTACTTC	CASSQDRVYEQYF
TRBV7-9	TRBD2	-	TRBJ2-7	TGTGCCAGCAGCTTAGTTCGGGCGGGAGACTGGGAGCAGTACTTC	CASSLVRAGDWEQYF
TRBV7-2	TRBD1	once	TRBJ2-5	TGTGCCAGCAGCTGGAATCCAGGACAGGTGTTGAGGACCCAGTACTTC	CASSWNPGQVLRTQYF
TRBV7-9	-	-	TRBJ2-7	TGTGCCAGCAGCTTAACAGGCGAGCAGTACTTC	CASSLTGEQYF
TRBV7-9	-	-	TRBJ1-1	TGTGCCAGCAGCTCGACAGGTTGGAACACTGAAGCTTTCTTT	CASSSTGWNTEAFF
TRBV4-2	-	-	TRBJ2-6	TGTGCCAGCAGCCCAGAGCCGGGATCTGGGGCCAACGTCCTGACTTTC	CASSPEPGSGANVLTF
TRBV27	TRBD2	-	TRBJ2-7	TGTGCCAGCAGTTTAACGGCGGGAGGGAACGAGCAGTACTTC	CASSLTAGGNEQYF
TRBV15	TRBD1	-	TRBJ1-3	TGTGCCACCCACCGGACAGGGACAAGCTCTGGAAACACCATATATTTT	CATHRTGTSSGNTIYF
TRBV6-1	TRBD1	-	TRBJ2-7	TGTGCCAGCAGTGAAGCAGCAGGGGGCTTGTACGAGCAGTACTTC	CASSEAAGGLYEQYF
TRBV4-1	-	-	TRBJ2-2	TGCGCCAGCAGCTGGGCCCCTCGACGGGAGCTGTTTTTT	CASSWAPRRELFF